The next 32 T cell receptor beta chains were all read from a single sample in a study of T cell responses to AZD1222 COVID-19 vaccine. Sequencing was performed with immunoSEQ multiplex PCR; in TCRdb, only in-frame clones are kept and a portion is missing. The sample yields roughly 120,000 clones, around 85% seen once. Sequencing used peripheral blood, obtained 28 days after the second AZD1222 dose. The receptors originated from an adult who received the AZD1222 COVID-19 vaccine.

This clone was seen only a few times. The gene calls are TRBV6-5 and TRBJ1-2; D may be TRBD1 (6 bases). CDR3 length: 16 residues. Germline CDR1 MNHEY, CDR2 SVGAGI. The V end was cut by 0 bases, the J end by 3 bases, with 14 bases between. The chain's CDR3 is CASSYSIGDTHYGYTF. In nucleotides, the CDR3 is TGTGCCAGCAGTTACTCGATAGGGGACACCCACTATGGCTACACCTTC.

J is TRBJ2-3 and V is TRBV18; maybe TRBD2 (5 bases). Germline CDR1 is KGHSH and CDR2 is LQKENI. V was pared by 6 bases and J by 6 bases, with 13 bases between. The CDR3 sequence is 13 residues long. CDR3 sequence: CASSPDSGDTQYF. CDR3 nucleotide sequence: TGTGCCAGCTCGCCGGACTCTGGGGATACGCAGTATTTT.

This chain joins TRBV19 and TRBJ1-3, with D possibly being TRBD1 (6 bases). The V gene lost 9 bases and the J gene lost 0 bases, with 15 bases spanning the gap. This CDR3 is built from 15 residues. Germline lookup yields CDR1 LNHDA and CDR2 SQIVND (reference sequence). Here the CDR3 reads CASPSGQLSGNTIYF. The CDR3, as DNA: TGTGCCAGCCCCTCCGGACAGCTCTCTGGAAACACCATATATTTT.

The J gene is TRBJ2-2, the V gene TRBV5-1, with a weak D call TRBD1 (6 bases). Looked up from germline, CDR1 is SGHRS and CDR2 is YFSETQ. V shed 4 bases and J shed 4 bases, with 14 bases lying between them. The CDR3 extends over 15 amino acids. The CDR3 region has the DNA TGCGCCAGCAGCCTCACAGGGATCGGCACCGGGGAGCTGTTTTTT. It is translated as CASSLTGIGTGELFF.

This chain joins TRBV5-4 and TRBJ2-7; D is ambiguous. This CDR3 comprises 13 residues. From germline, CDR1 is SGHNT and CDR2 YYREEE (reference sequence). The V gene lost 0 bases and the J gene lost 5 bases, with 9 bases spanning the gap. The CDR3 loop is CASSLDQRDEQYF. The CDR3 DNA follows: TGTGCCAGCAGCTTGGATCAACGGGACGAGCAGTACTTC.

The chain employs TRBV7-2 and TRBJ2-3, with D possibly matching TRBD1 (5 bases). The CDR3 totals 15 residues. Trimming removed 5 bases at V and 0 bases at J, with 12 bases between. The germline V gene encodes CDR1 SGHTA and CDR2 FQGNSA. CDR3 region: CASSTRTTSTDTQYF. DNA of the CDR3: TGTGCCAGCAGCACCCGGACAACTAGCACAGATACGCAGTATTTT.

The rearrangement uses TRBV2 and TRBJ2-2; 7 bases align to TRBD1. The CDR3 is 14 amino acids. V lost 3 bases and J lost 4; bases outside the gene matches: 2. Looked up from germline, CDR1 is SNHLY and CDR2 is FYNNEI. CDR3 nucleotides: TGTGCCAGCAGTGATCCAGGGGGCACCGGGGAGCTGTTTTTT. As protein: CASSDPGGTGELFF.

The genes are TRBV5-1 and TRBJ2-7; D might be TRBD1 (7 bases). V was pared by 5 bases and J by 4 bases, with 13 bases between. The CDR3 has 13 residues. CDR1 and CDR2 from the germline V gene are SGHRS and YFSETQ. For the CDR3, the DNA is TGCGCCAGCAGATGGGCAGGGGGGTACGAGCAGTACTTC. Translating gives CASRWAGGYEQYF.

This chain uses TRBV7-2 with TRBJ2-5; D is perhaps TRBD2 (6 bases). The germline V gene encodes CDR1 SGHTA and CDR2 FQGNSA. Trimming pared 4 bases from V and 9 bases from J, leaving 12 bases between. This CDR3 is built from 12 residues. Written as DNA, the CDR3 is TGTGCCAGCAGCTCGCTGTGGGAGGCCCAGTACTTC. Translation: CASSSLWEAQYF.

J is TRBJ2-3 and V is TRBV5-1; D unresolved. CDR3 length equals 15 residues. Deletions cut 7 bases from V and 1 base from J, with 16 bases between. Germline assignment: CDR1 SGHRS and CDR2 YFSETQ. The CDR3 bases are TGCGCCAGCGGCCGCACGCCGGGCGGCACAGATACGCAGTATTTT. It yields the protein CASGRTPGGTDTQYF.

V gene TRBV7-9 combines with J gene TRBJ1-1, with TRBD1 as a possible D gene (5 bases). The germline V gene encodes CDR1 SEHNR and CDR2 FQNEAQ (reference sequence). The CDR3 contains 15 residues. V dropped 5 bases and J dropped 4 bases, with 17 bases sitting between them. The CDR3 sequence: CASSRLGPGPTEAFF. CDR3 nucleotides: TGTGCCAGCAGCCGACTAGGGCCGGGGCCCACTGAAGCTTTCTTT.

This sequence joins TRBV9 and TRBJ2-2; D gene ambiguous. Trimming shortened V by 4 bases and J by 5 bases, and 9 bases separated the two germline ends. CDR1 is SGDLS, CDR2 YYNGEE, per germline. The CDR3 sequence is 13 residues long. CDR3 bases: TGTGCCAGCAGCCCCGGACGGACCGGGGAGCTGTTTTTT. Translation: CASSPGRTGELFF.

The V call is TRBV16, the J call TRBJ1-6, with a weak D call TRBD1 (5 bases). This CDR3 region has 15 residues. CDR1 and CDR2 (germline): KGHSY, FQNENV. The V and J ends lost 0 bases and 8 bases respectively, with 11 bases between them. CDR3 residues: CASSQSGRADSPLHF. CDR3 nucleotides: TGTGCCAGCAGCCAATCGGGCAGGGCGGATTCACCCCTCCACTTT.

The genes are TRBV29-1 and TRBJ2-3; D is undetermined. Germline CDR1 reads SQVTM; CDR2 reads ANQGSEA. Trimming shortened V by 4 bases and J by 0 bases, and 8 bases separated the two germline ends. CDR3 size: 13 residues. CDR3 sequence reads: CSVGRPSTDTQYF. The CDR3 DNA is TGCAGCGTTGGCAGGCCTAGCACAGATACGCAGTATTTT.

The V call is TRBV5-1, the J call TRBJ1-1, with D possibly being TRBD1 (5 bases). V was clipped by 7 bases and J by 1 base, with 11 bases between them. Germline CDR1 is SGHRS and CDR2 is YFSETQ. The CDR3 length is 13 residues. This CDR3 reads CASYGAPNTEAFF. The CDR3 DNA follows: TGCGCCAGCTACGGGGCCCCGAACACTGAAGCTTTCTTT.

The chain combines TRBV6-5 with TRBJ1-5; no firm D call. Trimming cost V 4 bases and J 13 bases, with 17 bases left between them. The CDR3 extends over 13 amino acids. The V gene's germline CDR1 is MNHEY and CDR2 SVGAGI. CDR3 residues: CASSSPKDLTQHF. Written as DNA, the CDR3 is TGTGCCAGCAGTTCCCCAAAGGACCTAACTCAGCATTTT.

The V and J genes are TRBV11-2 and TRBJ1-4, with D perhaps matching TRBD1 (6 bases). The ends were cut back, 4 bases at V and 8 bases at J, with 17 bases in the middle. The CDR3 is 15 amino acids. CDR1 and CDR2 (germline): SGHAT, FQNNGV. CDR3 nucleotides: TGTGCCAGCAGCTACCGGACAGAACGTGCAGAAAAACTGTTTTTT. Its translation: CASSYRTERAEKLFF.

V and J are TRBV6-1 and TRBJ1-3; no clear D. Germline V lookup: CDR1 MNHNS, CDR2 SASEGT. Trimming cost V 2 bases and J 4 bases, with 18 bases left between them. CDR3 length: 17 residues. The CDR3 spells CASSETLGGVAGNTIYF. The CDR3 nucleotides are TGTGCCAGCAGTGAAACCCTAGGCGGAGTAGCGGGAAACACCATATATTTT.

The CDR3 reads CAWLDRLEPLHF. For the CDR3, the DNA is TGTGCCTGGCTGGACAGGCTTGAACCCCTCCACTTT. The gene calls are TRBV30 and TRBJ1-6; TRBD1 agrees at 7 bases. Germline CDR1 GTSNPN, CDR2 SVGIG (reference sequence). The CDR3 spans 12 residues. Trimming at V came to 5 bases and at J to 12 bases, leaving 7 bases not matched to a gene.

The V and J genes are TRBV4-3 and TRBJ1-3; perhaps TRBD1 as D (6 bases). Trimming stripped 4 bases from V and 0 bases from J, with 7 bases between. Per germline, CDR1 LGHNA and CDR2 YSLEER. The CDR3 has 14 residues. In DNA form, the CDR3 reads TGCGCCAGCAGCCGGACAGTCTCTGGAAACACCATATATTTT. It yields the protein CASSRTVSGNTIYF.

This sequence joins TRBV27 and TRBJ2-1, with unresolved D. This CDR3 is 11 amino acids long. The V gene's germline CDR1 is MNHEY and CDR2 SMNVEV (reference sequence). Trimming stripped 8 bases from V and 3 bases from J, with 5 bases between. The CDR3 loop reads CASRIYNEQFF. The CDR3 coding sequence is TGTGCCAGCCGAATCTACAATGAGCAGTTCTTC.

The J gene is TRBJ2-1, the V gene TRBV11-3; no definite D call. The V and J ends lost 5 bases and 6 bases respectively, with 11 bases between them. The germline V gene encodes CDR1 SGHNT and CDR2 YENEEA. The CDR3 is 13 residues long. The CDR3 DNA reads TGTGCCAGCAGCGCCTTGGGTCTCAATGAGCAGTTCTTC. The encoded protein is CASSALGLNEQFF.

The J gene is TRBJ2-3, the V gene TRBV2; 10 nucleotides align to TRBD2. V was clipped by 6 bases and J by 6 bases; unmatched bases: 6. Germline assignment: CDR1 SNHLY and CDR2 FYNNEI. The CDR3 covers 14 residues. The CDR3 nucleotides read TGTGCCAGCAGAGCGGGGGGGCCGCGGGATACGCAGTATTTT. This codes for CASRAGGPRDTQYF.

The rearrangement joins TRBV3-1 (or the pseudogene TRBV3-2) to TRBJ1-5, with D tentatively TRBD1 (5 bases). V gave up 2 bases and J gave up 2 bases, with 16 bases separating them. This CDR3 is 17 amino acids long. Germline-derived CDR1 and CDR2 are LGHDT and YNNKEL (reference sequence). The CDR3 coding sequence is TGTGCCAGCAGCCAACGACAGATAAATGGTGGCAATCAGCCCCAGCATTTT. Residues: CASSQRQINGGNQPQHF.

The V and J genes are TRBV2 and TRBJ2-2; TRBD2 aligns across 8 bases. CDR1 is SNHLY and CDR2 is FYNNEI in the germline V gene. The CDR3 runs to 14 residues. Germline trimming cut 6 bases from V and 6 bases from J; bases unmatched to any gene: 6. The CDR3 sequence is CASRAGTRPGELFF. The CDR3 bases are TGTGCCAGCAGGGCCGGGACTAGGCCCGGGGAGCTGTTTTTT.

V is TRBV7-2 and J is TRBJ2-6; possible D gene TRBD2, 5 bases. The V gene's germline CDR1 is SGHTA and CDR2 FQGNSA. The germline V and J ends were trimmed by 4 bases and 2 bases, with 9 bases remaining between them. The CDR3 covers 15 residues. CDR3 loop: CASSYRLTGANVLTF. In DNA, the CDR3 is TGTGCCAGCAGCTACCGACTAACTGGGGCCAACGTCCTGACTTTC.

The rearrangement uses TRBV6-5 and TRBJ2-5, with no clear D. Germline CDR1 MNHEY, CDR2 SVGAGI. Between the trimmed V and J ends, which lost 0 bases and 3 bases, there was a span of 8 bases. The CDR3 totals 14 residues. The DNA of the CDR3 is TGTGCCAGCAGTTACTCGGCCAATAAAGAGACCCAGTACTTC. Translation gives CASSYSANKETQYF.

The J gene is TRBJ1-1, the V gene TRBV7-8; D uncertain. V lost 2 bases and J lost 0, with 10 bases in between. The CDR3 sequence is 15 residues long. Germline CDR1 is SGHVS and CDR2 is FQNEAQ. The CDR3: CASSLFQHVNTEAFF. The DNA of the CDR3 is TGTGCCAGCAGCTTATTCCAACACGTGAACACTGAAGCTTTCTTT.

This chain links TRBV6-5 with TRBJ1-4; the D gene is possibly TRBD1 (5 bases). Per the germline V gene, CDR1 is MNHEY and CDR2 is SVGAGI. The germline V and J ends were trimmed by 8 bases and 4 bases, with 11 bases remaining between them. The CDR3 is 13 residues long. CDR3 loop: CASLGGINEKLFF. In DNA form, the CDR3 reads TGTGCCAGCTTGGGGGGGATTAATGAAAAACTGTTTTTT.

The chain employs TRBV5-1 and TRBJ1-4; D gene unclear. Trimming left V 5 bases short and J 0 bases short, with 11 bases between. This CDR3 has 15 amino acids. Germline V gene sequence: CDR1 SGHRS, CDR2 YFSETQ. CDR3 residues: CASSREKATNEKLFF. The CDR3 DNA reads TGCGCCAGCAGTAGGGAAAAAGCAACTAATGAAAAACTGTTTTTT.

The gene calls are TRBV29-1 and TRBJ2-7, with TRBD1 identical over 9 bases. Trimming cost V 5 bases and J 5 bases; bases outside gene matches: 7. Germline values: CDR1 SQVTM, CDR2 ANQGSEA. This CDR3 is built from 13 residues. The CDR3 DNA is TGCAGCGTTTTGGGACAGGGATCCCACGAGCAGTACTTC. Translation: CSVLGQGSHEQYF.

In this sample, this clone turned up a few times. This chain uses TRBV12-3 or TRBV12-4 with TRBJ1-2; D is uncertain. The ends were cut back, 4 bases at V and 4 bases at J, with 7 bases in the middle. The CDR3 runs 12 residues. CDR3 residues: CASSSSSYGYTF. The CDR3 nucleotides are TGTGCCAGCAGTTCCTCCAGCTATGGCTACACCTTC.